The sample holds a few counts of the clone carrying this T cell receptor (beta chain). What it binds is not known. Germline V gene lookup returns CDR1 MDHEN and CDR2 SYDVKM. The V gene end was trimmed by 8 bases and the J gene end by 0 bases; junction bases not matched to a gene: 6. The CDR3 spans 14 residues. This sample was included in a study of T cells in localized non-small cell lung cancer. Here immunoSEQ multiplex PCR was the method, and the copy in TCRdb shows in-frame clones only, minus some. The data show 1,500 to 2,000 clones, about a quarter seen once. Study-level points and caveats: The study sequenced only one region of the tumor. As a result, intratumor heterogeneity could not be excluded and remains possible. Paired adjacent lung recovered a median roughly 60 of the top 100 tumor clones. Prolonged overall survival went with higher T cell density in the blood. Highest T cell clonality was seen in uninvolved adjacent lung, surpassing that measured in tumor.

The J gene is TRBJ2-7, the V gene TRBV28; 8 bases are a match to TRBD1. This receptor was obtained from a male donor aged 60 or over with stage II squamous cell lung carcinoma. Sample: lung tumor tissue, taken before any cancer treatment. The CDR3: CASFDRGGSYEQYF. CDR3 sequence (DNA): TGTGCCAGCTTCGACAGGGGAGGCTCCTACGAGCAGTACTTC.